The entry below gives a single TCR beta chain sequence along with its context. The CDR3 contains 15 residues. Trimming removed 6 bases at V and 8 bases at J, with 22 bases between. Per the germline V gene, CDR1 is MDHEN and CDR2 is SYDVKM. The sample originates from a study of identifying expanded T cells in peripheral blood. TCRdb keeps only in-frame clones here, not all; method: immunoSEQ multiplex PCR. This sample has approximately 80,000 clones, with 80% to 90% found just once. Material: blood. The chain recombines TRBV28 with TRBJ1-2, with a possible D match to TRBD1 (5 bases). The TCR comes from a person between 18 and 75 years old in good health. CDR3 DNA sequence: TGTGCCAGCAGACAAAATCCACAGGCACTTGGAGGCTACACCTTC. It codes for CASRQNPQALGGYTF.